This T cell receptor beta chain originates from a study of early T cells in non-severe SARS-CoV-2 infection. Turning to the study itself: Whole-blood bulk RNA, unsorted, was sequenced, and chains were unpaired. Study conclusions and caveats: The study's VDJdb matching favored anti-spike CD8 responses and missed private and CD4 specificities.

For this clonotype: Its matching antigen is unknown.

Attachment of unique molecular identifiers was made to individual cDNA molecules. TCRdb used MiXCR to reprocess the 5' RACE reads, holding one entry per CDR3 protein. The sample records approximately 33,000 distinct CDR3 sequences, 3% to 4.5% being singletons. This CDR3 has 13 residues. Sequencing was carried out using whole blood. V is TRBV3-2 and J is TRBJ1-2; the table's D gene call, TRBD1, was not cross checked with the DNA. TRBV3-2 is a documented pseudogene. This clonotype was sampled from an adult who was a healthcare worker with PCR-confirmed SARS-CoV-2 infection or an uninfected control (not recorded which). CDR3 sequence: CASSQEAGRGYTF. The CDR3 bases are TGTGCCAGCAGCCAAGAGGCAGGGCGAGGCTACACCTTC.